The sequence of this TCR beta chain was determined in a study of T cell responses to AZD1222 COVID-19 vaccine. The CDR3 is 14 amino acids. Per the germline V gene, CDR1 is SNHLY and CDR2 is FYNNEI. Trimming removed 7 bases from V and 4 bases from J; junction bases left unmatched: 7. The assay was immunoSEQ multiplex PCR, and TCRdb's table has in-frame clones only and misses some. Here the sample spans over 65,000 clones, about nine tenths being singletons. The sequenced sample was peripheral blood, obtained 28 days after the second AZD1222 dose. The receptor was derived from an adult who received the AZD1222 COVID-19 vaccine. This rearrangement joins TRBV2 to TRBJ2-7; 10 bases match TRBD2. The CDR3 loop reads CASNLAGAGYEQYF. Here the CDR3 DNA reads TGTGCCAGCAATCTAGCGGGAGCGGGTTACGAGCAGTACTTC.